This T cell receptor (beta chain) was identified in a study of T cell clones after liver transplantation. Measured with immunoSEQ multiplex PCR; TCRdb has only the in-frame clones, and not every one. The repertoire includes over 50,000 clones, less than 90% of them detected once, and roughly an eighth sits in the top ten. Sorting of unstimulated PBMCs yielded separate CD3+CD4+ and CD3+CD8+ fractions. Trimming stripped 1 base from V and 7 bases from J, with 2 bases between. The CDR3 contains 11 residues. Germline values: CDR1 SGHAT, CDR2 FQNNGV. The starting material was CD8+ T cells from blood, obtained 12 months after liver transplant. This rearrangement joins TRBV11-2 to TRBJ2-1; D is undetermined. The sequence derives from a human patient who received a liver transplant. Some T cells may be the graft donor's. This CDR3 reads CASSLVNEQFF. The CDR3 DNA follows: TGTGCCAGCAGCTTAGTAAATGAGCAGTTCTTC.